One and the same sample provided the 20 T cell receptor beta chains below, sequenced in a study of PD-L1 blockade in urothelial cancer. Profiled with immunoSEQ multiplex PCR; TCRdb holds only in-frame clones, not every one. The sample holds around 21,000 clones, over 75% seen once. Time point denoted: peripheral blood 6 weeks after treatment start. This specimen consisted of PBMCs, obtained around atezolizumab (anti-PD-L1) treatment. The receptor set was obtained from a man in his fifties with urothelial cancer.

The chain combines TRBV9 with TRBJ2-5, with 7 nucleotides matching TRBD2. This CDR3 has 14 amino acids. CDR1 and CDR2 (germline): SGDLS, YYNGEE. The V segment lost 0 bases and the J segment 5 bases; nucleotides outside the gene matches: 4. The CDR3 reads CASSVEGGSETQYF. CDR3 nucleotide sequence: TGTGCCAGCAGCGTAGAGGGCGGGAGCGAGACCCAGTACTTC.

V is TRBV5-1 and J is TRBJ2-1; D perhaps matches TRBD2 (6 bases). The CDR3 has 15 residues. V lost 0 bases and J lost 5, with 12 bases in between. CDR1 is SGHRS, CDR2 YFSETQ, per germline. The chain's CDR3 is CASSLEGSGHNEQFF. The CDR3 DNA sequence: TGCGCCAGCAGCTTGGAGGGTAGCGGACACAATGAGCAGTTCTTC. The full variable domain, rest sourced from reference TRBV5-1 and TRBJ2-1, is KAGVTQTPRYLIKTRGQQVTLSCSPISGHRSVSWYQQTPGQGLQFLFEYFSETQRNKGNFPGRFSGRQFSNSRSEMNVSTLELGDSALYLCASSLEGSGHNEQFFGPGTRLTVL.

The sample holds one count of this clone. CDR3 in amino acids: CASSDSTNQPQHF. For the CDR3, the DNA is TGTGCCAGCAGTGACTCGACAAATCAGCCCCAGCATTTT. The J gene is TRBJ1-5, the V gene TRBV6-4; D uncertain. V lost 0 bases and J 4 bases, leaving 4 bases between the germline ends. Germline lookup yields CDR1 MRHNA and CDR2 SNTAGT. The CDR3 spans 13 residues.

This rearrangement joins TRBV5-1 to TRBJ2-5; 9 bases are shared with TRBD2. Per germline, CDR1 SGHRS and CDR2 YFSETQ. The V gene end was trimmed by 0 bases and the J gene end by 2 bases; junction bases not matched to a gene: 2. This CDR3 is built from 15 residues. The CDR3 DNA reads as TGCGCCAGCAGCTTGGTACTAGCGGGTCAAGAGACCCAGTACTTC. Encoded protein: CASSLVLAGQETQYF.

The chain is built from TRBV7-9 and TRBJ1-1; D is uncertain. Trimming took 4 bases from V and 4 from J, leaving 13 bases between them. The CDR3 has 14 amino acids. Per the germline V gene, CDR1 is SEHNR and CDR2 is FQNEAQ (reference sequence). The chain's CDR3 is CASSYRGRGTEAFF. CDR3 DNA: TGTGCCAGCAGCTATAGAGGGCGGGGCACTGAAGCTTTCTTT.

This sequence joins TRBV6-1 and TRBJ2-1; D is perhaps TRBD2 (6 bases). Germline CDR1 reads MNHNS; CDR2 reads SASEGT. Deletions cut 11 bases from V and 10 bases from J, with 24 bases between. The CDR3 sequence is 14 residues long. CDR3 sequence (DNA): TGTGCCGCTCAAAGACTAGTTTTGGTCGCGGAGCAGTTCTTC. Protein: CAAQRLVLVAEQFF.

The rearrangement uses TRBV18 and TRBJ2-1; a possible D gene is TRBD2 (5 bases). Trimming removed 4 bases at V and 0 bases at J, with 16 bases between. The CDR3 has 17 amino acids. Germline V gene lookup returns CDR1 KGHSH and CDR2 LQKENI. In DNA form, the CDR3 reads TGTGCCAGCTCACAAAAAATTAGCGAATACTCCTACAATGAGCAGTTCTTC. Its protein product is CASSQKISEYSYNEQFF.

The chain links TRBV6-4 to TRBJ2-2; perhaps TRBD1 as D (5 bases). Germline V lookup: CDR1 MRHNA, CDR2 SNTAGT. Trimming took off 4 bases at V and 0 bases at J, with 12 bases between the two ends. This CDR3 has 16 amino acids. The CDR3 protein is CASSAQGLANTGELFF. Here the CDR3 DNA reads TGTGCCAGCAGTGCCCAGGGTCTAGCGAACACCGGGGAGCTGTTTTTT.

The chain carries TRBV2 and TRBJ2-3; D is possibly TRBD2 (6 bases). The V gene lost 3 bases and the J gene lost 4 bases, with 17 bases spanning the gap. This CDR3 spans 16 amino acids. The germline V gene encodes CDR1 SNHLY and CDR2 FYNNEI. CDR3 amino acids: CASSDNSGRSSDTQYF. CDR3 DNA: TGTGCCAGCAGTGACAACAGCGGGCGGAGCTCAGATACGCAGTATTTT.

The gene calls are TRBV28 and TRBJ1-3, with D possibly matching TRBD1 (5 bases). CDR1 is MDHEN, CDR2 SYDVKM, per germline. With 8 bases removed from V and 7 bases from J, the gap between germline ends came to 12 bases. The CDR3 covers 12 residues. The CDR3 DNA reads TGTGCCAGCCGCGGGGGTTTTAACACCATATATTTT. It specifies CASRGGFNTIYF.

V usage is TRBV10-2 and J usage is TRBJ2-5; TRBD2 matches 7 bases. From germline, CDR1 is WSHSY and CDR2 SAAADI. V lost 5 bases, J lost 3 bases, and 9 bases stayed unmatched. The CDR3 is 15 amino acids. CDR3 DNA: TGCGCCAGCAGTCACCCCACAAGCGGGAAAGAGACCCAGTACTTC. It codes for CASSHPTSGKETQYF.

This chain links TRBV10-3 with TRBJ2-1; 9 positions match TRBD1. This CDR3 spans 13 amino acids. Germline CDR1 is ENHRY and CDR2 is SYGVKD. V trimming: 8 bases; J trimming: 9 bases; junction bases outside the gene matches: 8. CDR3 coding DNA: TGTGCCATCCAGGGACAGGGAGGGATTGAGCAGTTCTTC. It specifies CAIQGQGGIEQFF.

This chain joins TRBV4-2 and TRBJ2-5, with D possibly TRBD2 on 6 matching bases. V lost 1 base, J lost 4 bases, and 13 bases lay in between. Germline lookup yields CDR1 LGHNA and CDR2 YNFKEQ. This CDR3 contains 15 residues. CDR3 DNA: TGTGCCAGCAGCCAAGTCAGGCAGGGAGGAGAGACCCAGTACTTC. As protein: CASSQVRQGGETQYF.

The chain employs TRBV28 and TRBJ1-1, with D perhaps matching TRBD1 (5 bases). This CDR3 is built from 16 residues. V lost 2 bases, J lost 1 base, and 14 bases lay in between. Germline V gene data show CDR1 as MDHEN and CDR2 as SYDVKM. CDR3 region: CASSLIGGKGNTEAFF. The DNA of the CDR3 is TGTGCCAGCAGTTTAATCGGGGGGAAAGGGAACACTGAAGCTTTCTTT.

The chain uses TRBV15 and TRBJ2-1, with 11 bases lining up with TRBD2. The CDR3 contains 19 residues. The J segment lost 6 bases and the V segment lost 1 base, leaving 14 bases of the junction unmatched. Germline CDR1 is LNHNV and CDR2 is YYDKDF (reference sequence). The CDR3: CATSRGVGSGRAGSNEQFF. CDR3 DNA sequence: TGTGCCACCAGCAGAGGAGTCGGTAGCGGGAGGGCCGGGTCCAATGAGCAGTTCTTC.

The chain employs TRBV5-1 and TRBJ2-1, with TRBD2 identical over 10 bases. Germline loops: CDR1 SGHRS, CDR2 YFSETQ. Trimming took 3 bases from V and 8 from J; bases not matched to a gene: 8. The CDR3 is 15 amino acids. CDR3 residues: CASSWQRGGSDEQFF. In DNA form, the CDR3 reads TGCGCCAGCAGCTGGCAGCGGGGGGGCAGCGATGAGCAGTTCTTC.

The chain is built from TRBV6-1 and TRBJ2-1; 9 bases map to TRBD2. Germline V gene data show CDR1 as MNHNS and CDR2 as SASEGT. J was trimmed by 8 bases and V by 2 bases; bases with no gene match: 7. The CDR3 covers 15 residues. The CDR3 sequence is CASSERRGGLDEQFF. The CDR3 coding sequence is TGTGCCAGCAGTGAACGGCGGGGGGGCCTAGATGAGCAGTTCTTC.

The V and J genes are TRBV5-1 and TRBJ1-1; 7 bases fit TRBD1. The CDR3 length is 14 residues. CDR1 is SGHRS, CDR2 YFSETQ, per germline. Germline trimming cut 0 bases from V and 7 bases from J; bases unmatched to any gene: 6. The CDR3 DNA follows: TGCGCCAGCAGCTTGGAGGGACAGCCCTATGAAGCTTTCTTT. Residues: CASSLEGQPYEAFF.

This clone has a single count. This chain joins TRBV19 and TRBJ2-1; D is unclear. The CDR3 length is 15 residues. Trimming took off 0 bases at V and 8 bases at J, with 14 bases between the two ends. Germline CDR1 and CDR2: LNHDA and SQIVND (reference sequence). Here the CDR3 reads CASSIDQDGDDEQFF. The CDR3 nucleotides read TGTGCCAGTAGTATAGACCAGGATGGTGACGATGAGCAGTTCTTC. The full variable domain, rest sourced from reference TRBV19 and TRBJ2-1, is DGGITQSPKYLFRKEGQNVTLSCEQNLNHDAMYWYRQDPGQGLRLIYYSQIVNDFQKGDIAEGYSVSREKKESFPLTVTSAQKNPTAFYLCASSIDQDGDDEQFFGPGTRLTVL.

Only a few counts were recorded for this clone. This chain connects TRBV4-1 to TRBJ1-5, with D tentatively TRBD1 (5 bases). CDR3 size: 15 residues. The germline gives CDR1 MGHRA, CDR2 YSYEKL. V was clipped by 4 bases and J by 7 bases, with 17 bases between them. CDR3 amino acids: CASSLQRGREQPQHF. The CDR3 DNA reads TGCGCCAGCAGCCTTCAAAGGGGTCGTGAGCAGCCCCAGCATTTT.